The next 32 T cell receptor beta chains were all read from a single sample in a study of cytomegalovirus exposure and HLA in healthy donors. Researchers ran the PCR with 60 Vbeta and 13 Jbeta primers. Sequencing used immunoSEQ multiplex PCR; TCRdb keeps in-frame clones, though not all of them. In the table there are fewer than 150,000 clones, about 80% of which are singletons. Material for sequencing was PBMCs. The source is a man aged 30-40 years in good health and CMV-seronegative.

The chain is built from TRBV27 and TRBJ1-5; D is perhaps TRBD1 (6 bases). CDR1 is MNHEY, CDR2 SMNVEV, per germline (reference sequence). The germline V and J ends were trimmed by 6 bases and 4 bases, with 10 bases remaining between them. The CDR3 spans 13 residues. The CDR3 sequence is CASRTQGNQPQHF. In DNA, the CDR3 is TGTGCCAGCAGGACACAGGGAAATCAGCCCCAGCATTTT.

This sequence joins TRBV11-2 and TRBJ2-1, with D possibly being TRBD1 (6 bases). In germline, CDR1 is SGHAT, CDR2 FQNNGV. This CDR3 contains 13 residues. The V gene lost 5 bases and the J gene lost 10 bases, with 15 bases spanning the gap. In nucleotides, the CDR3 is TGTGCCAGCAGCCTCAGGGGCCCGGGGGAGCAGTTCTTC. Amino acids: CASSLRGPGEQFF.

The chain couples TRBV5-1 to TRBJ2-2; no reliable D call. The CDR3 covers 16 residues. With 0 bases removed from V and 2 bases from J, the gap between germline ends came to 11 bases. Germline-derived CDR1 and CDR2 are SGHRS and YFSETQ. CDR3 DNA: TGCGCCAGCAGCTTGGCCACTGGTCTAAACACCGGGGAGCTGTTTTTT. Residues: CASSLATGLNTGELFF.

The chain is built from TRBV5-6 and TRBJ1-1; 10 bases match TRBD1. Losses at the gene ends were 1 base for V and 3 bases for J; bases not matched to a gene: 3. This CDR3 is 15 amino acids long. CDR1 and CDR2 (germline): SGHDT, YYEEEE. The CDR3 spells CASSLLDRGDTEAFF. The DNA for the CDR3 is TGTGCCAGCAGCTTGTTGGACAGGGGGGACACTGAAGCTTTCTTT.

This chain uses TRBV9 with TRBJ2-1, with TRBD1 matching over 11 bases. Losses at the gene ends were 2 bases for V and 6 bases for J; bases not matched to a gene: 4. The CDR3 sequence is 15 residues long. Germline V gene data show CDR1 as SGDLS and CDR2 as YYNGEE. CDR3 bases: TGTGCCAGCAGCGTCTCCGGGACAGGGGGCAATGAGCAGTTCTTC. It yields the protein CASSVSGTGGNEQFF.

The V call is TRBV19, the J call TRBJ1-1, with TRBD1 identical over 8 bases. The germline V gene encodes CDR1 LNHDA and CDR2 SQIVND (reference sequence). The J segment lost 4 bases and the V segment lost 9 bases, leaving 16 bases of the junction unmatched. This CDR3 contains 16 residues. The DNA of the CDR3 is TGTGCCAGCTCCGACAGGGGCGAGTTTGTAAGCACTGAAGCTTTCTTT. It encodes CASSDRGEFVSTEAFF.

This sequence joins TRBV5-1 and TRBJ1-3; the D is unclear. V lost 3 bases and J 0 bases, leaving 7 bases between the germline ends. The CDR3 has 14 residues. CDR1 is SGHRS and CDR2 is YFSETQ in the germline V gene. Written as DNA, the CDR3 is TGCGCCAGCAGCTCGGCGGTCTCTGGAAACACCATATATTTT. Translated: CASSSAVSGNTIYF.

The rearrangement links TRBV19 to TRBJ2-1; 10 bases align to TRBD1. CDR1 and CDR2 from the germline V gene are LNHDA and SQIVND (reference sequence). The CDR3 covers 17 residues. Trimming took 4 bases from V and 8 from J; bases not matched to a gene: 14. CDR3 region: CASSTYRQGALMDEQFF. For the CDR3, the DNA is TGTGCCAGTAGTACCTACCGACAGGGGGCTTTAATGGATGAGCAGTTCTTC.

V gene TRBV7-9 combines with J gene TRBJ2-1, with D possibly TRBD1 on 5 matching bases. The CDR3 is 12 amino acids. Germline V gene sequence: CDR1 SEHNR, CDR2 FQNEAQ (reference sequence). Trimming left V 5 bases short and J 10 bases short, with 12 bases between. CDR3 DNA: TGTGCCAGCAGCCCCACAGGTAAAGAGCAGTTCTTC. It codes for CASSPTGKEQFF.

This chain's CDR3 is CSGGQAGNTIYF. The CDR3 region has the DNA TGCAGCGGGGGGCAGGCTGGAAACACCATATATTTT. V gene TRBV29-1 combines with J gene TRBJ1-3; weak D call: TRBD1 (6 bases). Germline V gene data show CDR1 as SQVTM and CDR2 as ANQGSEA. The length of the CDR3 is 12 residues. V gave up 7 bases and J gave up 2 bases, with 9 bases separating them. The full variable domain, completed using reference TRBV29-1 and TRBJ1-3, is SAVISQKPSRDICQRGTSLTIQCQVDSQVTMMFWYRQQPGQSLTLIATANQGSEATYESGFVIDKFPISRPNLTFSTLTVSNMSPEDSSIYLCSGGQAGNTIYFGEGSWLTVV.

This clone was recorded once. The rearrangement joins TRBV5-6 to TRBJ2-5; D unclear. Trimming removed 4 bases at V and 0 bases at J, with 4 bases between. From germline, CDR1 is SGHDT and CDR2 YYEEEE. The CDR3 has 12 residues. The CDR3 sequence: CASSPYQETQYF. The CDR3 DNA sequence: TGTGCCAGCAGCCCGTACCAAGAGACCCAGTACTTC.

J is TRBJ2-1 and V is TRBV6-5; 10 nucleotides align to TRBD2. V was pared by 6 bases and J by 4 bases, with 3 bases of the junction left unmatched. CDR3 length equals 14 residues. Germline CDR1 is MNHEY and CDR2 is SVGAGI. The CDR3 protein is CASSPGLAYNEQFF. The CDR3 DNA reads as TGTGCCAGCAGCCCGGGACTAGCGTACAATGAGCAGTTCTTC.

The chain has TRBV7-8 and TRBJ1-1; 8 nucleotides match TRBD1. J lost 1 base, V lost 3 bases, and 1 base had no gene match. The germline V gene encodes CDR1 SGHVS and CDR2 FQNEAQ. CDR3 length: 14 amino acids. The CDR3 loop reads CASSFGQGNTEAFF. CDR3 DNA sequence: TGTGCCAGCAGCTTTGGACAGGGGAACACTGAAGCTTTCTTT. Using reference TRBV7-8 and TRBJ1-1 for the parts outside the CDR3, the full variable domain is GAGVSQSPRYKVAKRGQDVALRCDPISGHVSLFWYQQALGQGPEFLTYFQNEAQLDKSGLPSDRFFAERPEGSVSTLKIQRTQQEDSAVYLCASSFGQGNTEAFFGQGTRLTVV.

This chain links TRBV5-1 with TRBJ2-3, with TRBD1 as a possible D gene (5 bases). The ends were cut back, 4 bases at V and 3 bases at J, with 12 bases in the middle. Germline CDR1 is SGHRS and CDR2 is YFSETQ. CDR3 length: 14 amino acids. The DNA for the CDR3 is TGCGCCAGCAGCCTAGGACAAACAACAGATACGCAGTATTTT. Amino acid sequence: CASSLGQTTDTQYF.

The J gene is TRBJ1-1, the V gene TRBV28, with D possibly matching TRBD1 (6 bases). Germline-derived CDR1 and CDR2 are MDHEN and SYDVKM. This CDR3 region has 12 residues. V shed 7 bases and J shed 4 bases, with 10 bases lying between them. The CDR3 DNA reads TGTGCCAGCACCCAGGGGTTCACTGAAGCTTTCTTT. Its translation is CASTQGFTEAFF.

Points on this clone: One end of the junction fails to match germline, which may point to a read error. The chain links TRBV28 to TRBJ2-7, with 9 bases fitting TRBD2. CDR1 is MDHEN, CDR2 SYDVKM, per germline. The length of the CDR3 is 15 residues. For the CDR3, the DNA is TGTGCCAGCAGGTTCCCCAGCGGGAGGAAGTACGAGCAGCACTTC. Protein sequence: CASRFPSGRKYEQHF. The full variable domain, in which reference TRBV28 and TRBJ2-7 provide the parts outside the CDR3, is DVKVTQSSRYLVKRTGEKVFLECVQDMDHENMFWYRQDPGLGLRLIYFSYDVKMKEKGDIPEGYSVSREKKERFSLILESASTNQTSMYLCASRFPSGRKYEQHFGPGTRLTVT.

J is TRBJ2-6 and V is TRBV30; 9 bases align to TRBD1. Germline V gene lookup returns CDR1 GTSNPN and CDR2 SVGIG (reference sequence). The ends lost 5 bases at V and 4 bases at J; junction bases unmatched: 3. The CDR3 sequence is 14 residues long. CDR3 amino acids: CAWGTGFGANVLTF. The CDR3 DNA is TGTGCCTGGGGGACAGGGTTCGGGGCCAACGTCCTGACTTTC.

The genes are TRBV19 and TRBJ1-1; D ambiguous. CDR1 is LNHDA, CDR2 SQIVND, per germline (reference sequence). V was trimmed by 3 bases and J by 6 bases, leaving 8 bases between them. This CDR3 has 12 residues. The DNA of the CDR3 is TGTGCCAGTAGTATTCGCGTAGCTGAAGCTTTCTTT. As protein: CASSIRVAEAFF.

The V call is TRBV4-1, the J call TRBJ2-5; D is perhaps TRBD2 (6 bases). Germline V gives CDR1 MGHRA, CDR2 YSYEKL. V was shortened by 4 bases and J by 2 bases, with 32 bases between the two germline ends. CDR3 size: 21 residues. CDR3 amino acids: CASSRDSHWDRGLSIQETQYF. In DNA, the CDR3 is TGCGCCAGCAGCCGGGACTCCCATTGGGACCGAGGATTGAGTATTCAAGAGACCCAGTACTTC.

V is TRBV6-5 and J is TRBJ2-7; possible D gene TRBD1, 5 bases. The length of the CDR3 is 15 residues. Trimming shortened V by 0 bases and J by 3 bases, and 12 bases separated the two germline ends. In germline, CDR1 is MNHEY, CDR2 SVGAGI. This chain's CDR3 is CASSYSDRPLYEQYF. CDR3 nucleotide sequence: TGTGCCAGCAGTTACTCCGACAGACCTCTCTACGAGCAGTACTTC.

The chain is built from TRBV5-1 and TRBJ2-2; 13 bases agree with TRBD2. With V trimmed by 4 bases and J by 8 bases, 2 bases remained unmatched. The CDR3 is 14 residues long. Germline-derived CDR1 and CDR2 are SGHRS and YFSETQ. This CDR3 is CASSPGLAGGELFF. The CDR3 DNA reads TGCGCCAGCAGCCCGGGACTAGCGGGAGGGGAGCTGTTTTTT. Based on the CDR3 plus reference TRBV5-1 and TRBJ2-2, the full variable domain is KAGVTQTPRYLIKTRGQQVTLSCSPISGHRSVSWYQQTPGQGLQFLFEYFSETQRNKGNFPGRFSGRQFSNSRSEMNVSTLELGDSALYLCASSPGLAGGELFFGEGSRLTVL.

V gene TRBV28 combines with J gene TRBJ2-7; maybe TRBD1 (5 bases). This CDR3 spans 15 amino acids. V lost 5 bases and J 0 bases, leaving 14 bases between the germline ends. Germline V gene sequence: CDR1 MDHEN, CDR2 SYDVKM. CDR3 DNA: TGTGCCAGCAGTCGCCTGCCCGACAGCTCCTACGAGCAGTACTTC. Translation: CASSRLPDSSYEQYF.

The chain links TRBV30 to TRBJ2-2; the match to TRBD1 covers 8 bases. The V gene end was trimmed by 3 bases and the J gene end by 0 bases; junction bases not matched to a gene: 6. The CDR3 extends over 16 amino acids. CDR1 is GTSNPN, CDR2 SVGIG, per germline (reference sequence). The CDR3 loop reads CAWRAMDRANTGELFF. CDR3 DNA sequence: TGTGCCTGGAGGGCAATGGACAGGGCGAACACCGGGGAGCTGTTTTTT. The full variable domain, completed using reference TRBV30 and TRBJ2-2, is SQTIHQWPATLVQPVGSPLSLECTVEGTSNPNLYWYRQAAGRGLQLLFYSVGIGQISSEVPQNLSASRPQDRQFILSSKKLLLSDSGFYLCAWRAMDRANTGELFFGEGSRLTVL.

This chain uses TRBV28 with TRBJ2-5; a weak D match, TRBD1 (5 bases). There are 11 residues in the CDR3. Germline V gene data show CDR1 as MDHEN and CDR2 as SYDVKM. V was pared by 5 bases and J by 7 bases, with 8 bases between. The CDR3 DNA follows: TGTGCCAGCAGTGCTACAGGGACCCAGTACTTC. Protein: CASSATGTQYF.

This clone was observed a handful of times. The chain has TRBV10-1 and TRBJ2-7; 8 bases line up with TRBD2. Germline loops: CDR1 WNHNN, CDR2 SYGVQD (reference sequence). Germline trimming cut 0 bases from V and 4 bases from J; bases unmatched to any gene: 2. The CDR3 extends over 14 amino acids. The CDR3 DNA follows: TGCGCCAGCAGTGAGTCACGGGAGGGTTACGAGCAGTACTTC. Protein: CASSESREGYEQYF.

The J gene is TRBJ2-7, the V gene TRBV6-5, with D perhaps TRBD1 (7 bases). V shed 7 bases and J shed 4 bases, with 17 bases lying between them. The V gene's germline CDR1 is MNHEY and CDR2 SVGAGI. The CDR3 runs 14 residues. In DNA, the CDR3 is TGTGCCAGCACCCGGGCGGGACAGATATACGAGCAGTACTTC. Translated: CASTRAGQIYEQYF.

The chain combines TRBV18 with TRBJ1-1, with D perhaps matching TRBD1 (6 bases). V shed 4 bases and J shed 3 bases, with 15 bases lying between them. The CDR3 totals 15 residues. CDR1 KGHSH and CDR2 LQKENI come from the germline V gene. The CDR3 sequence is CASSLQGPPDTEAFF. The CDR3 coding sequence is TGTGCCAGCTCACTCCAGGGGCCCCCAGACACTGAAGCTTTCTTT.

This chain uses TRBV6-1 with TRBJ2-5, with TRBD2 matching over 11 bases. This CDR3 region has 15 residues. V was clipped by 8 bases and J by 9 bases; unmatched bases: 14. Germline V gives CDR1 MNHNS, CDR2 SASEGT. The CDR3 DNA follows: TGTGCCAGCGTAGTAACTAGCGGGAGTAGGGAGGCCCAGTACTTC. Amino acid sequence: CASVVTSGSREAQYF.

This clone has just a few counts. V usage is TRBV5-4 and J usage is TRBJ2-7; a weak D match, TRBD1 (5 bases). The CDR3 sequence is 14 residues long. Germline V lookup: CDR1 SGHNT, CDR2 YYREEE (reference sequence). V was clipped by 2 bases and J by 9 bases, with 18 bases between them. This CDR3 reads CASSFGATREWQYF. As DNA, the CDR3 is TGTGCCAGCAGCTTTGGGGCAACTCGTGAGTGGCAGTACTTC.

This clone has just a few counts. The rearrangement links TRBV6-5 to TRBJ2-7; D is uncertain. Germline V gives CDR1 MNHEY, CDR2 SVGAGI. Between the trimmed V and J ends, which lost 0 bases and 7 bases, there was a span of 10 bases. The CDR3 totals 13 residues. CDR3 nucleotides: TGTGCCAGCAGTTACTCGCGTAACCTGGAGCAGTACTTC. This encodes CASSYSRNLEQYF.

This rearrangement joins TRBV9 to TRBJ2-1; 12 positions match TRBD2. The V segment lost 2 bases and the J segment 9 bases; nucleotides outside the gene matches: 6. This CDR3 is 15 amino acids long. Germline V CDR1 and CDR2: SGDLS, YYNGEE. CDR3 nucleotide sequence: TGTGCCAGCAGCGTCCCCCCTAGCGGGAGGGTTGAGCAGTTCTTC. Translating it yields CASSVPPSGRVEQFF. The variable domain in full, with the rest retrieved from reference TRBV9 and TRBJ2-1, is DSGVTQTPKHLITATGQRVTLRCSPRSGDLSVYWYQQSLDQGLQFLIQYYNGEERAKGNILERFSAQQFPDLHSELNLSSLELGDSALYFCASSVPPSGRVEQFFGPGTRLTVL.

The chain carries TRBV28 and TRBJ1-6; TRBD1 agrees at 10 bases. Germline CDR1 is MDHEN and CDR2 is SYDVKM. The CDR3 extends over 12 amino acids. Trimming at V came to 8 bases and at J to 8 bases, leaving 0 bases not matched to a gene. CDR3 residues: CASGQGDSPLHF. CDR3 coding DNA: TGTGCCAGCGGACAGGGGGATTCACCCCTCCACTTT. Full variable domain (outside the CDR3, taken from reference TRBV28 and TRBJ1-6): DVKVTQSSRYLVKRTGEKVFLECVQDMDHENMFWYRQDPGLGLRLIYFSYDVKMKEKGDIPEGYSVSREKKERFSLILESASTNQTSMYLCASGQGDSPLHFGNGTRLTVT.